This entry features one T cell receptor (beta chain) sequence. Trimming took off 8 bases at V and 8 bases at J, with 15 bases between the two ends. The germline gives CDR1 MDHEN, CDR2 SYDVKM. The CDR3 spans 12 residues. This record belongs to a study of OX40 agonist ivuxolimab in advanced cancers. The data were produced by immunoSEQ multiplex PCR, yet TCRdb's version contains in-frame clones alone and is incomplete. The table has around 110,000 clones, approximately 90% seen once. The chain links TRBV28 to TRBJ1-2, with TRBD1 as a possible D gene (6 bases). Here the sequenced sample was CD4+ or CD8+ T cells sorted from blood, taken in a trial of the OX40 agonist ivuxolimab. The clonotype was recovered from an adult with an advanced solid tumor such as melanoma, head and neck, liver or kidney cancer. CDR3 sequence: CASCTAGGGYTF. The CDR3 DNA is TGTGCCAGCTGTACCGCGGGGGGCGGCTACACCTTC.